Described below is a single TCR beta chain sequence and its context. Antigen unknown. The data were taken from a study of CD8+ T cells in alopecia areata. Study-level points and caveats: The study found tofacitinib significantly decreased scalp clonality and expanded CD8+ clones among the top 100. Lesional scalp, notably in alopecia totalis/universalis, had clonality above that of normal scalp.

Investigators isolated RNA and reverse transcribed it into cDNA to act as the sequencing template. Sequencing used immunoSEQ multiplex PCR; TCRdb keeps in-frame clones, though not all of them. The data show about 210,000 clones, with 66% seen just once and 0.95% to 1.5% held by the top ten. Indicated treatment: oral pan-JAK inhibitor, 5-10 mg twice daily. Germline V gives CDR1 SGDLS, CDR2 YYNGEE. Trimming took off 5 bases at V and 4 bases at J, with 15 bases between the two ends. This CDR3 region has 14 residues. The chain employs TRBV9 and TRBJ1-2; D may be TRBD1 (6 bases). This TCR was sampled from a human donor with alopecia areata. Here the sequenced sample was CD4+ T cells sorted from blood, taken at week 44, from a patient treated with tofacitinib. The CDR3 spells CASSTGRGGYGYTF. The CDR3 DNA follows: TGTGCCAGCAGTACAGGGAGGGGAGGCTATGGCTACACCTTC.